This T cell receptor (beta chain) appears in the sequencing data of a study of T cell changes during pregnancy in multiple sclerosis. Assay used: immunoSEQ multiplex PCR; TCRdb lists only in-frame clones, some missing. The sample holds about 32,000 clones, roughly nine tenths seen once. Germline lookup yields CDR1 LNHDA and CDR2 SQIVND (reference sequence). The CDR3 covers 14 residues. With 9 bases removed from V and 0 bases from J, the gap between germline ends came to 14 bases. The sequence derives from a female donor in good health, enrolled as a control in a pregnancy study. The sequencing used CD4+ T cells from peripheral blood mononuclear cells, collected after pregnancy. The rearrangement links TRBV19 to TRBJ1-1, with a tentative D call TRBD1 (6 bases). This chain's CDR3 is CASRPGTLNTEAFF. The CDR3 DNA sequence: TGTGCCAGCCGTCCCGGGACACTGAACACTGAAGCTTTCTTT.